This TCR beta chain was identified in a study of early T cells in non-severe SARS-CoV-2 infection. Study as a whole: With bulk RNA from unsorted whole blood as input, sequencing yielded unpaired chains. Study-wide results and limits: Matching against VDJdb likely underestimated virus-specific expansions, favoring anti-spike CD8.

Unique molecular identifiers were added to individual cDNA molecules. TCRdb itself ran the 5' RACE reads through MiXCR, one entry per CDR3 protein. The repertoire holds under 65,000 distinct CDR3 sequences, with under 15% as singletons. A note on this clonotype: The antigen remains unidentified.

The sequence came from an adult who was a healthcare worker with PCR-confirmed SARS-CoV-2 infection or an uninfected control (not recorded which). The material sequenced was whole blood.

CDR3 sequence (DNA): TGTGCCAGCAGCGAACAGCCGAACACTGAAGCTTTCTTT. Translating it yields CASSEQPNTEAFF. This chain uses TRBV9 with TRBJ1-1, with D unresolved. This CDR3 has 13 amino acids. V was pared by 3 bases and J by 1 base, with 7 bases between. The germline V gene has CDR1 SGDLS and CDR2 YYNGEE.